The 32 T cell receptor beta chains in this list originate from one sample, sequenced in a study of human T cells and chemical hapten exposure. Time point reported: patch test 1, 2 weeks after DPC sensitization. Regarding treatment: therapeutic diphenylcyclopropenone sensitization with weekly scalp DPC. From the RACE reads, TCRdb called clonotypes with MiXCR, one entry per CDR3 protein. The data contain approximately 350,000 distinct CDR3 sequences, around 7% of them singletons. Here the sequenced sample was whole blood, taken in connection with sensitization to the hapten diphenylcyclopropenone (DPC). The receptors were sampled from a young woman with alopecia areata. Some clones in this sample may be carry-over from other donors' samples.

The rearrangement joins TRBV9 to TRBJ2-7; 9 nucleotides agree with TRBD1. V lost 4 bases and J lost 5; bases outside the gene matches: 7. The V gene's germline CDR1 is SGDLS and CDR2 YYNGEE. The CDR3 loop spans 14 amino acids. CDR3 loop: CASSSNRGPNEQYF. In DNA form, the CDR3 reads TGTGCCAGCAGCAGCAACAGGGGGCCCAACGAGCAGTACTTC.

The table lists this clonotype with many counts. The chain joins TRBV29-1 to TRBJ1-2; 8 bases map to TRBD1. This CDR3 contains 15 residues. Germline values: CDR1 SQVTM, CDR2 ANQGSEA. J was trimmed by 6 bases and V by 0 bases; bases with no gene match: 9. CDR3 in amino acids: CSVEDLGGQGDGYTF. CDR3 sequence (DNA): TGCAGCGTTGAAGATCTGGGAGGACAGGGAGATGGCTACACCTTC.

This clonotype has at least ten counts. The chain has TRBV13 and TRBJ1-2; D gene unclear. V was trimmed by 5 bases and J by 6 bases, leaving 19 bases between them. The CDR3 is made up of 15 amino acids. The V gene's germline CDR1 is PRHDT and CDR2 FYEKMQ (reference sequence). CDR3 region: CASSQRRPVSDGYTF. CDR3 sequence (DNA): TGTGCCAGCAGCCAAAGGAGGCCCGTTTCCGATGGCTACACCTTC.

The chain joins TRBV29-1 to TRBJ1-1; weak D call: TRBD1 (6 bases). In germline, CDR1 is SQVTM, CDR2 ANQGSEA. The CDR3 extends over 13 amino acids. V shed 3 bases and J shed 2 bases, with 10 bases lying between them. The CDR3 protein is CSVEGAENTEAFF. Here the CDR3 DNA reads TGCAGCGTTGAGGGGGCAGAAAACACTGAAGCTTTCTTT.

CDR3 in DNA: TGTGCCAGCAGCGTTGACAAGGGAGGTCCTGAAGCTTTCTTT. Translating it yields CASSVDKGGPEAFF. This chain connects TRBV9 to TRBJ1-1, with D unclear. V lost 2 bases and J lost 6, with 14 bases in between. CDR3 size: 14 residues. Germline V gives CDR1 SGDLS, CDR2 YYNGEE.

This clonotype was counted many times. This rearrangement joins TRBV20-1 to TRBJ2-3; 10 bases fit TRBD2. The CDR3 is 15 amino acids. The V gene's germline CDR1 is DFQATT and CDR2 SNEGSKA (reference sequence). The junction had 4 bases not matched to a gene; V was cut back by 3 bases and J by 1 base. The CDR3 region has the DNA TGCAGTGCTAGGCCCCTAGCGGGGGGCACAGATACGCAGTATTTT. Its translation is CSARPLAGGTDTQYF.

This clonotype has only a few counts. In DNA form, the CDR3 reads TGTGCCAGCAGTACCGGGCTCTACTCTGGGGCCAACGTCCTGACTTTC. Its protein product is CASSTGLYSGANVLTF. This chain links TRBV6-2 or TRBV6-3 with TRBJ2-6; unclear D gene. This CDR3 is 16 amino acids long. V lost 5 bases to trimming and J lost 0 bases, with 11 bases between them. Germline V CDR1 and CDR2: MNHEY, SVGEGT.

This clonotype came up many times. This chain uses TRBV6-2 or TRBV6-3 with TRBJ2-5; D might be TRBD2 (5 bases). Between the trimmed V and J ends, which lost 2 bases and 4 bases, there was a span of 11 bases. Germline V gene sequence: CDR1 MNHEY, CDR2 SVGEGT. The CDR3 contains 14 residues. In DNA, the CDR3 is TGTGCCAGCAGTTACGGGCAGGAGGCAGAGACCCAGTACTTC. Translating it yields CASSYGQEAETQYF.

This clonotype was detected only a few times. The chain joins TRBV20-1 to TRBJ2-7, with D possibly TRBD1 on 5 matching bases. The length of the CDR3 is 12 residues. Trimming cost V 0 bases and J 4 bases, with 7 bases left between them. The V gene's germline CDR1 is DFQATT and CDR2 SNEGSKA (reference sequence). CDR3 nucleotide sequence: TGCAGTGCTAGAGAACAGGAATACGAGCAGTACTTC. This translates into CSAREQEYEQYF.

Concerning this clonotype itself: Possible read error: a much larger clone is one base away. The V gene is TRBV7-3, the J gene TRBJ1-6; D might be TRBD1 (6 bases). The CDR3 length is 15 residues. Trimming took 5 bases from V and 2 from J, leaving 10 bases between them. CDR1 is SGHTA and CDR2 is FQGTGA in the germline V gene. The CDR3 DNA reads TGTGCCAGCAGCCCCCGGGACACCTATAATTCACCCCTCCACTTT. It encodes CASSPRDTYNSPLHF.

The chain couples TRBV5-6 to TRBJ2-3; D is perhaps TRBD1 (5 bases). V lost 3 bases, J lost 3 bases, and 14 bases lay in between. The CDR3 runs to 15 residues. Germline CDR1 reads SGHDT; CDR2 reads YYEEEE. CDR3: CASSWGWTNTDTQYF. CDR3 nucleotides: TGTGCCAGCAGCTGGGGCTGGACGAATACAGATACGCAGTATTTT.

This sequence joins TRBV5-5 and TRBJ2-1; 7 bases match TRBD2. The germline CDR1 and CDR2 sequences are SGHKS and YYEKEE (reference sequence). Losses at the gene ends were 3 bases for V and 2 bases for J; bases not matched to a gene: 5. The CDR3 sequence is 15 residues long. CDR3 amino acids: CASSSLADPYNEQFF. CDR3 nucleotide sequence: TGTGCCAGCAGCTCGCTAGCGGACCCCTACAATGAGCAGTTCTTC. Filled out from reference TRBV5-5 and TRBJ2-1, the complete variable domain reads DAGVTQSPTHLIKTRGQQVTLRCSPISGHKSVSWYQQVLGQGPQFIFQYYEKEERGRGNFPDRFSARQFPNYSSELNVNALLLGDSALYLCASSSLADPYNEQFFGPGTRLTVL.

The chain is built from TRBV5-1 and TRBJ2-1, with 12 bases aligning to TRBD2. Unmatched junction bases numbered 5, after V lost 5 bases and J lost 5 bases. The CDR3 contains 15 residues. Germline assignment: CDR1 SGHRS and CDR2 YFSETQ. CDR3 DNA sequence: TGCGCCAGCAGACGATGGACTAGCGGGAACAATGAGCAGTTCTTC. Translation: CASRRWTSGNNEQFF. Supplemented by reference TRBV5-1 and TRBJ2-1, the full variable domain reads KAGVTQTPRYLIKTRGQQVTLSCSPISGHRSVSWYQQTPGQGLQFLFEYFSETQRNKGNFPGRFSGRQFSNSRSEMNVSTLELGDSALYLCASRRWTSGNNEQFFGPGTRLTVL.

This clonotype has a handful of counts. V gene TRBV7-9 combines with J gene TRBJ1-1; 8 bases agree with TRBD1. Trimming cost V 0 bases and J 8 bases; bases outside gene matches: 8. This CDR3 has 15 amino acids. CDR1 SEHNR and CDR2 FQNEAQ come from the germline V gene (reference sequence). Here the CDR3 reads CASSLAMAGGLEAFF. The CDR3 DNA follows: TGTGCCAGCAGCTTAGCGATGGCAGGGGGCCTGGAAGCTTTCTTT.

This clonotype has only a few counts. The J gene is TRBJ1-4, the V gene TRBV29-1; no clear D gene. The CDR3 covers 13 residues. Trimming removed 5 bases at V and 7 bases at J, with 14 bases between. CDR1 is SQVTM and CDR2 is ANQGSEA in the germline V gene. The CDR3 coding sequence is TGCAGCGTTTATGAGCCGAGCGGTGAAAAACTGTTTTTT. Translated, it gives CSVYEPSGEKLFF.

This clonotype was counted a few times. In nucleotides, the CDR3 is TGTGCCATCAGTGAAGGGACAGGGACCGGAAACACCATATATTTT. Its protein product is CAISEGTGTGNTIYF. The chain uses TRBV10-3 and TRBJ1-3, with 9 bases matching TRBD1. J was trimmed by 4 bases and V by 3 bases; bases with no gene match: 4. Germline values: CDR1 ENHRY, CDR2 SYGVKD. The CDR3 runs to 15 residues.

This chain connects TRBV6-1 to TRBJ2-1; a possible D gene is TRBD2 (5 bases). Trimming stripped 1 base from V and 0 bases from J, with 10 bases between. This CDR3 comprises 16 residues. The germline CDR1 and CDR2 sequences are MNHNS and SASEGT. The CDR3 DNA reads TGTGCCAGCAGTGAAGATAGGAGGCTCTCCTACAATGAGCAGTTCTTC. This encodes CASSEDRRLSYNEQFF.

At least ten counts were recorded for this clonotype. This chain connects TRBV12-3 or TRBV12-4 to TRBJ2-1; perhaps TRBD2 as D (5 bases). This CDR3 has 12 residues. Trimming stripped 2 bases from V and 6 bases from J, with 5 bases between. The CDR3 is CASSLLANEQFF. CDR3 coding DNA: TGTGCCAGCAGTTTACTAGCCAATGAGCAGTTCTTC.

This clonotype occurred a few times. Written as DNA, the CDR3 is TGTGCCAGTCTGTTGGGAAATGAGCAGTTCTTC. This encodes CASLLGNEQFF. The chain carries TRBV6-2 or TRBV6-3 and TRBJ2-1; the D is unclear. Germline CDR1 is MNHEY and CDR2 is SVGEGT. V shed 9 bases and J shed 7 bases, with 10 bases lying between them. This CDR3 contains 11 residues.

This clonotype was seen ten or more times. The chain joins TRBV3-1 to TRBJ2-3; 9 bases are a match to TRBD2. Germline values: CDR1 LGHDT, CDR2 YNNKEL (reference sequence). Unmatched junction bases numbered 12, after V lost 3 bases and J lost 11 bases. The CDR3 has 15 residues. The CDR3, as DNA: TGTGCCAGCAGCCATGGTGATGTAGCGGGGGCGTTGCAGTATTTT. Its translation is CASSHGDVAGALQYF.

This clonotype was counted many times. V is TRBV28 and J is TRBJ2-3; D possibly corresponds to TRBD2 (5 bases). Germline CDR1 and CDR2: MDHEN and SYDVKM. V lost 5 bases, J lost 2 bases, and 14 bases lay in between. The CDR3 length is 15 residues. The CDR3 DNA is TGTGCCAGCAGTCCTCTAGCTACTGCCACAGATACGCAGTATTTT. Amino acid sequence: CASSPLATATDTQYF.

This clonotype has ten or more counts. The V call is TRBV7-9, the J call TRBJ1-5; tentatively, D is TRBD1 (6 bases). The V end lost 5 bases, the J end lost 7 bases, and 12 bases lay between the germline ends. The CDR3 sequence is 13 residues long. Germline V lookup: CDR1 SEHNR, CDR2 FQNEAQ (reference sequence). CDR3 bases: TGTGCCAGCAGCCTGACAGGTACCCAGCCCCAGCATTTT. It codes for CASSLTGTQPQHF.

This clonotype was seen ten or more times. V gene TRBV29-1 combines with J gene TRBJ2-3; 7 nucleotides agree with TRBD2. The CDR3 has 15 amino acids. The V and J ends lost 4 bases and 1 base, in that order; junction bases with no gene match: 8. Germline V lookup: CDR1 SQVTM, CDR2 ANQGSEA. Here the CDR3 reads CSVVQTGGRTDTQYF. The DNA of the CDR3 is TGCAGCGTTGTGCAAACGGGGGGTCGCACAGATACGCAGTATTTT.

This clonotype appeared a few times. This chain joins TRBV7-6 and TRBJ2-1; D might be TRBD2 (6 bases). The CDR3 runs to 14 residues. Germline lookup yields CDR1 SGHVS and CDR2 FNYEAQ. V was cut by 7 bases and J by 0 bases, with 10 bases left in between. The CDR3 sequence: CASTDGSSYNEQFF. CDR3 sequence (DNA): TGTGCCAGCACAGACGGGAGCTCCTACAATGAGCAGTTCTTC.

This sequence joins TRBV9 and TRBJ2-1; D perhaps matches TRBD1 (6 bases). Looked up from germline, CDR1 is SGDLS and CDR2 is YYNGEE. Between the trimmed V and J ends, which lost 6 bases and 5 bases, there was a span of 15 bases. This CDR3 has 14 amino acids. The CDR3 loop reads CASTDRRNDNEQFF. The CDR3 nucleotides read TGTGCCAGCACCGACAGGCGGAACGACAATGAGCAGTTCTTC.

This clonotype was counted only a few times. The rearrangement joins TRBV5-1 to TRBJ2-3; D is possibly TRBD2 (5 bases). The CDR3 loop spans 15 amino acids. The V and J ends lost 2 bases and 4 bases respectively, with 14 bases between them. The germline CDR1 and CDR2 sequences are SGHRS and YFSETQ. CDR3 coding DNA: TGCGCCAGCAGCTTCACCGTTTCCGGGGCAGATACGCAGTATTTT. Amino acid sequence: CASSFTVSGADTQYF.

This clonotype has more than one count but fewer than ten. This chain uses TRBV5-1 with TRBJ1-5, with 7 bases fitting TRBD1. This CDR3 contains 14 residues. Losses at the gene ends were 2 bases for V and 3 bases for J; bases not matched to a gene: 2. Germline lookup yields CDR1 SGHRS and CDR2 YFSETQ. CDR3 nucleotide sequence: TGCGCCAGCAGCTTAGGACAGGTCAATCAGCCCCAGCATTTT. Protein product: CASSLGQVNQPQHF. The full variable domain, with the rest looked up from reference TRBV5-1 and TRBJ1-5, is KAGVTQTPRYLIKTRGQQVTLSCSPISGHRSVSWYQQTPGQGLQFLFEYFSETQRNKGNFPGRFSGRQFSNSRSEMNVSTLELGDSALYLCASSLGQVNQPQHFGDGTRLSIL.

The CDR3 reads CASSPSGGASHEQFF. In DNA form, the CDR3 reads TGTGCCAGCAGCCCAAGCGGGGGGGCCTCTCATGAGCAGTTCTTC. This chain uses TRBV7-6 with TRBJ2-1, with 10 bases matching TRBD2. Looked up from germline, CDR1 is SGHVS and CDR2 is FNYEAQ. The CDR3 loop spans 15 amino acids. V trimming: 5 bases; J trimming: 8 bases; junction bases outside the gene matches: 9.

The chain is built from TRBV7-8 and TRBJ1-1; tentative D call: TRBD1 (5 bases). V was shortened by 3 bases and J by 1 base, with 15 bases between the two germline ends. Germline CDR1 SGHVS, CDR2 FQNEAQ. CDR3 length: 16 residues. CDR3 DNA sequence: TGTGCCAGCAGCTTGCTACGAACAGGAGGGAACACTGAAGCTTTCTTT. Translating it yields CASSLLRTGGNTEAFF.

The chain combines TRBV7-2 with TRBJ2-2; D may be TRBD1 or TRBD2 (5 bases each). Germline V gene lookup returns CDR1 SGHTA and CDR2 FQGNSA. V was clipped by 1 base and J by 4 bases, with 10 bases between them. The CDR3 totals 15 residues. CDR3 in amino acids: CASSLVPGSTGELFF. In DNA, the CDR3 is TGTGCCAGCAGCTTAGTCCCAGGGAGCACCGGGGAGCTGTTTTTT.

This clonotype was recorded at least ten times. This chain uses TRBV29-1 with TRBJ1-6; no firm D call. The CDR3 totals 14 residues. Looked up from germline, CDR1 is SQVTM and CDR2 is ANQGSEA. With 3 bases removed from V and 7 bases from J, the gap between germline ends came to 13 bases. The CDR3 coding sequence is TGCAGCGTTGAGGCGACGGTATTAAATTCACCCCTCCACTTT. It yields the protein CSVEATVLNSPLHF.

This clonotype occurred a few times. The rearrangement links TRBV20-1 to TRBJ2-7; 8 bases align to TRBD1. Germline V gives CDR1 DFQATT, CDR2 SNEGSKA (reference sequence). CDR3 length equals 14 residues. The V segment lost 3 bases and the J segment 1 base; nucleotides outside the gene matches: 5. CDR3 DNA sequence: TGCAGTGCTAGCTCCCAGGGGGCATCCTACGAGCAGTACTTC. Residues: CSASSQGASYEQYF.